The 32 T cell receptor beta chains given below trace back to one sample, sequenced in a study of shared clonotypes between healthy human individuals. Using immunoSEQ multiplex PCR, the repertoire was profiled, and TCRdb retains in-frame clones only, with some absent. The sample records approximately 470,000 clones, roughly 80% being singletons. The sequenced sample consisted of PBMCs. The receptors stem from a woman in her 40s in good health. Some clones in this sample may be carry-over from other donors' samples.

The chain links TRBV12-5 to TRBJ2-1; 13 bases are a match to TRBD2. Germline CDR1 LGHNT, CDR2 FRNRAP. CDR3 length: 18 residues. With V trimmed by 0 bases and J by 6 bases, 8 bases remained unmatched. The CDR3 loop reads CASGLVSFTSGRANEQFF. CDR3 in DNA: TGTGCTAGTGGTTTGGTAAGTTTCACTAGCGGGAGGGCCAATGAGCAGTTCTTC. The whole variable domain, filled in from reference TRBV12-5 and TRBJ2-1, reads DARVTQTPRHKVTEMGQEVTMRCQPILGHNTVFWYRQTMMQGLELLAYFRNRAPLDDSGMPKDRFSAEMPDATLATLKIQPSEPRDSAVYFCASGLVSFTSGRANEQFFGPGTRLTVL.

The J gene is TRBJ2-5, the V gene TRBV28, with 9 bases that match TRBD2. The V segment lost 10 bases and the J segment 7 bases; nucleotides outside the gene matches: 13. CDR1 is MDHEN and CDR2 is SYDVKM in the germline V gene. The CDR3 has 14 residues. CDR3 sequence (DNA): TGTGCCACCCTCGGGGCGGGAGGGCTGGGGACCCAGTACTTC. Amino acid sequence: CATLGAGGLGTQYF.

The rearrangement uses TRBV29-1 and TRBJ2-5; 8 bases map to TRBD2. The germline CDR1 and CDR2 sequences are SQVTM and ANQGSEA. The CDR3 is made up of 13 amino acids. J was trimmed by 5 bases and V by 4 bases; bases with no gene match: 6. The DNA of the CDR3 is TGCAGCGTTGCGGGAGGGCTCTGGGAGACCCAGTACTTC. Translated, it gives CSVAGGLWETQYF.

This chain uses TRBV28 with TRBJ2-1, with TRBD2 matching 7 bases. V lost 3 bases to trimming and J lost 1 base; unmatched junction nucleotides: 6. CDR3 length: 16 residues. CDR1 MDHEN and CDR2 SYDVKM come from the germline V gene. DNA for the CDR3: TGTGCCAGCAGTTTGGGGGGGAGTGGGTCCTACAATGAGCAGTTCTTC. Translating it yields CASSLGGSGSYNEQFF.

CDR3 in DNA: TGTGCCAGCAGCTTAAAGAGGGCAGGGGGAGATACGCAGTATTTT. Protein sequence: CASSLKRAGGDTQYF. The chain has TRBV7-2 and TRBJ2-3; 7 positions agree with TRBD1. The ends lost 2 bases at V and 5 bases at J; junction bases unmatched: 7. CDR1 is SGHTA and CDR2 is FQGNSA in the germline V gene. The CDR3 extends over 15 amino acids.

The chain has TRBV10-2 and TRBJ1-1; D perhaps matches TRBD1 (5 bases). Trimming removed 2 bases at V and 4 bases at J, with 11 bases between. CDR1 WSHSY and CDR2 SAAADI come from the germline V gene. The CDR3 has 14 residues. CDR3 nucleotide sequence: TGCGCCAGCAGTGAGCAGCAGGGAGCCACTGAAGCTTTCTTT. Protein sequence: CASSEQQGATEAFF.

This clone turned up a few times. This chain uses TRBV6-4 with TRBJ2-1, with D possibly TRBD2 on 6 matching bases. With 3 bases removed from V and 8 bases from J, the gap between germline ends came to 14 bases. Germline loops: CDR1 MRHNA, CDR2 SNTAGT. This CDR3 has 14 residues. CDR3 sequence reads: CASSEEGPGHEQFF. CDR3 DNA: TGTGCCAGCAGTGAGGAGGGGCCGGGGCATGAGCAGTTCTTC.

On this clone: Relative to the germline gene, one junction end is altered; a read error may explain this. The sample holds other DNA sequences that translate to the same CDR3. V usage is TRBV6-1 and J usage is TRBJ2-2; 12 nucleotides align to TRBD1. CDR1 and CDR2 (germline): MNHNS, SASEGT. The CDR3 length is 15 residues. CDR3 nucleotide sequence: TGCGCCAGCAGGGGACAGGGGGCGAGCACCGGGGAGCTGTTTTTT. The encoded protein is CASRGQGASTGELFF.

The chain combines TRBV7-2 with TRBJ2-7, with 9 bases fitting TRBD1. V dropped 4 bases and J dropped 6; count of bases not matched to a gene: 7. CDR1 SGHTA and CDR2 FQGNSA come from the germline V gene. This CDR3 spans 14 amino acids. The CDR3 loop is CASSWGTGFREQYF. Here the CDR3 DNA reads TGTGCCAGCAGCTGGGGGACAGGGTTCCGCGAGCAGTACTTC.

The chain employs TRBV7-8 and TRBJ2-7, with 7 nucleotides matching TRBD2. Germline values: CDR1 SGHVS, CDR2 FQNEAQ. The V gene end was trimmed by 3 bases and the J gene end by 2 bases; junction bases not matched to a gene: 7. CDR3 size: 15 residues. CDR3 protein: CASSLGGARAYEQYF. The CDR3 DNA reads TGTGCCAGCAGCTTGGGAGGGGCAAGGGCCTACGAGCAGTACTTC.

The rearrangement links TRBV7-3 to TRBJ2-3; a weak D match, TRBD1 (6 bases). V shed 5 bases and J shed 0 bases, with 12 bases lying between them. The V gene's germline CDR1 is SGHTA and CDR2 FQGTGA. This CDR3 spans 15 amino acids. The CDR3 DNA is TGTGCCAGCAGCCGGGACATCTCTAGCACAGATACGCAGTATTTT. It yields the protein CASSRDISSTDTQYF.

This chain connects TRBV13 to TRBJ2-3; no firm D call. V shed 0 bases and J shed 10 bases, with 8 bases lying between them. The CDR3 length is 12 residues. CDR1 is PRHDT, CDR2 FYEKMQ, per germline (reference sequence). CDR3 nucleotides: TGTGCCAGCAGCTTAGGACTCCGCCCGCAGTATTTT. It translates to CASSLGLRPQYF.

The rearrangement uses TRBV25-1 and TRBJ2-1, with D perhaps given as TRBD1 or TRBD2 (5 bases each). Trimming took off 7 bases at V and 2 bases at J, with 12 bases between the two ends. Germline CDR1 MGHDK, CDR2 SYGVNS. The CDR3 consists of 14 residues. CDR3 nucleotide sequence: TGTGCCAGCAATCGGGACCATGCCTACAATGAGCAGTTCTTC. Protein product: CASNRDHAYNEQFF.

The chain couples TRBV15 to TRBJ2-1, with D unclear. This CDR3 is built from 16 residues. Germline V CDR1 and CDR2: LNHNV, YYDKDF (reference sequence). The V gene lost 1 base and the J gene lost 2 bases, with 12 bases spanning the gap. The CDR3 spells CATSRAPGDAYNEQFF. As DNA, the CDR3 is TGTGCCACCAGCAGAGCCCCCGGCGACGCCTACAATGAGCAGTTCTTC.

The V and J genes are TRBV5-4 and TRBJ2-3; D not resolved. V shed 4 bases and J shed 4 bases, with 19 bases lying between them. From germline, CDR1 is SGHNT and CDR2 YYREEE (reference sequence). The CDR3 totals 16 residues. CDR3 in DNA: TGTGCCAGCAGCCGGAGCCTATCGTCTGGTGCAGATACGCAGTATTTT. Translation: CASSRSLSSGADTQYF.

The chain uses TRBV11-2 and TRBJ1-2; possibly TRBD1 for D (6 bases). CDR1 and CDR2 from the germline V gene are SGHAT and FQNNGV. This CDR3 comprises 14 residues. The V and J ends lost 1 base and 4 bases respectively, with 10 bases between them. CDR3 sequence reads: CASSLVGGPYGYTF. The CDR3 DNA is TGTGCCAGCAGCTTAGTCGGGGGGCCCTATGGCTACACCTTC.

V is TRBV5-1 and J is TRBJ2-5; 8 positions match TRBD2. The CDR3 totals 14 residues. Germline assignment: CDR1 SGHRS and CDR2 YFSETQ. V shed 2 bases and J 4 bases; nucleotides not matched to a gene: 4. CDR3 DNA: TGCGCCAGCAGCTTCGGGAGCGGGGGAGAGACCCAGTACTTC. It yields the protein CASSFGSGGETQYF.

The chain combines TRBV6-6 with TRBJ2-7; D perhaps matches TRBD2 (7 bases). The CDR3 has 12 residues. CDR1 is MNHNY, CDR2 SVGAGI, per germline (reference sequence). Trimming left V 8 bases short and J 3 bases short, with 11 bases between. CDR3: CASGGARYEQYF. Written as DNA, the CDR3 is TGTGCCAGCGGGGGGGCGCGCTACGAGCAGTACTTC.

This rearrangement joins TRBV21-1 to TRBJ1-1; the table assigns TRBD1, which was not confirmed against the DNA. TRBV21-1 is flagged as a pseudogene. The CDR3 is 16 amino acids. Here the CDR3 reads CASGSGTGEGNTEAFF. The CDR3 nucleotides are TGTGCCAGCGGGTCCGGGACAGGGGAAGGGAACACTGAAGCTTTCTTT.

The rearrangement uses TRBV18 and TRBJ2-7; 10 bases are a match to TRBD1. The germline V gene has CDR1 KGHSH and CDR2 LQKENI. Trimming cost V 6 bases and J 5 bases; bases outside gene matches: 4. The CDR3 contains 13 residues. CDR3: CASSGTGVDEQYF. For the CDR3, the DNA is TGTGCCAGCTCCGGGACAGGGGTGGACGAGCAGTACTTC.

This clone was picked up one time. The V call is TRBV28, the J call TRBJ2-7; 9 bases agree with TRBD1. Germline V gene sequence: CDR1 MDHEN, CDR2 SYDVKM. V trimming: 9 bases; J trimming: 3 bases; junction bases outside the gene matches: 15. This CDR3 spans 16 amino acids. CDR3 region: CASGSVGQGTIYEQYF. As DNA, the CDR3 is TGTGCCAGTGGCTCTGTGGGACAGGGAACGATCTACGAGCAGTACTTC. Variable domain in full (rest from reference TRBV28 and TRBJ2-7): DVKVTQSSRYLVKRTGEKVFLECVQDMDHENMFWYRQDPGLGLRLIYFSYDVKMKEKGDIPEGYSVSREKKERFSLILESASTNQTSMYLCASGSVGQGTIYEQYFGPGTRLTVT.

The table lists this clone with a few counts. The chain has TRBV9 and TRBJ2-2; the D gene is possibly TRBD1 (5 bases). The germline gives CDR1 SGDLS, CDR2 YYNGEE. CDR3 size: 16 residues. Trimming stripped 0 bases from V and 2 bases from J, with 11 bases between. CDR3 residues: CASSVVPGHNTGELFF. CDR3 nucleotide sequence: TGTGCCAGCAGCGTAGTACCAGGACACAACACCGGGGAGCTGTTTTTT.

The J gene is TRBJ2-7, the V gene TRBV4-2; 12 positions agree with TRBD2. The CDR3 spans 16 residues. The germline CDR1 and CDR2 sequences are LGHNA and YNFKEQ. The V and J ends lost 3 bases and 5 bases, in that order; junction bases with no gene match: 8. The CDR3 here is CASSQTRLAGAHEQYF. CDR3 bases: TGTGCCAGCAGCCAGACTCGACTAGCGGGAGCCCACGAGCAGTACTTC.

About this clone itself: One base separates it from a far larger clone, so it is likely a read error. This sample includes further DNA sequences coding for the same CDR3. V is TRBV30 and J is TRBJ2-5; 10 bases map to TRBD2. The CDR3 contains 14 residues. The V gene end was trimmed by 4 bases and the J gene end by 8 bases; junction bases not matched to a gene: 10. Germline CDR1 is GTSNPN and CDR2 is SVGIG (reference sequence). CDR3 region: CAWTSGSFQETQYF. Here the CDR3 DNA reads TGTGCCTGGACTAGCGGGAGCTTTCAGGAAACCCAGTACTTC.

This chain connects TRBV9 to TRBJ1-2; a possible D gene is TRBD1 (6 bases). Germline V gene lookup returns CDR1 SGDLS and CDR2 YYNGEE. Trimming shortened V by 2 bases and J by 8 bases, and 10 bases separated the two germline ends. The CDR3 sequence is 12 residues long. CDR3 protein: CASSVEGGGYTF. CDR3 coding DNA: TGTGCCAGCAGCGTCGAGGGGGGCGGCTACACCTTC.

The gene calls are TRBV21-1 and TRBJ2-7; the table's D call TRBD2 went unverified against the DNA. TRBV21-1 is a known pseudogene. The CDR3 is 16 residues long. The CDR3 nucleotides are TGTGCCAGCAGCCCCCATCGGGGGTTTTCGTCCTACGAGCAGTACTTC. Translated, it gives CASSPHRGFSSYEQYF.

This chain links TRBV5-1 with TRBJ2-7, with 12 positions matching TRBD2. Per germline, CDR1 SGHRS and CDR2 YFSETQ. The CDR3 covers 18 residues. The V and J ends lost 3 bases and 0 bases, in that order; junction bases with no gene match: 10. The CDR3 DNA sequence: TGCGCCAGCAGCTCCGGGACTAGCGGGCGGGGATACTCCTACGAGCAGTACTTC. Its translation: CASSSGTSGRGYSYEQYF.

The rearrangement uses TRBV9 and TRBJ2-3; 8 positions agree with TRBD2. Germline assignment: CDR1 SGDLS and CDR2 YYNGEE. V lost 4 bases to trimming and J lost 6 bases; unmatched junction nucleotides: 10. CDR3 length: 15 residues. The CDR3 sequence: CASSPIGVAGDTQYF. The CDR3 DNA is TGTGCCAGCAGCCCCATAGGGGTAGCGGGGGATACGCAGTATTTT.

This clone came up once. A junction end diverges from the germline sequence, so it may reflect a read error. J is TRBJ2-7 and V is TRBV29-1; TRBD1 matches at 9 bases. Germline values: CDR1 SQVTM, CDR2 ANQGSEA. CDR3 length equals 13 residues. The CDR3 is CSVEATGGIVKHF. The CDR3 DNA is TGCAGCGTTGAAGCTACAGGGGGCATAGTTAAGCACTTC.

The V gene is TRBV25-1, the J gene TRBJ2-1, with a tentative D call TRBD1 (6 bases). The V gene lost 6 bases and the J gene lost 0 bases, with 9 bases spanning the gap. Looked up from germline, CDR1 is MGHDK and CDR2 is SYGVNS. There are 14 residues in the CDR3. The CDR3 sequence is CASRDRSSYNEQFF. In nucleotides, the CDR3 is TGTGCCAGCAGAGACAGGAGCTCCTACAATGAGCAGTTCTTC.

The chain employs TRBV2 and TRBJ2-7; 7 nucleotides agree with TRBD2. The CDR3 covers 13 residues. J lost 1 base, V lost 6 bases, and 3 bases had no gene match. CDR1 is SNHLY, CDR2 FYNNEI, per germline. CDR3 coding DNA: TGTGCCAGCAGCTGGCGGGAGTCCTACGAGCAGTACTTC. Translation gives CASSWRESYEQYF.

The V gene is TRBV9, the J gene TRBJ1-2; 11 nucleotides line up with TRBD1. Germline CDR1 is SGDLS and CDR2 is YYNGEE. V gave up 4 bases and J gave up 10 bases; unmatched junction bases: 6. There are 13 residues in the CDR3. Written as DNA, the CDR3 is TGTGCCAGCAGCTCCGGACAGGGGGCGTACTACACCTTC. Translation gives CASSSGQGAYYTF.